Shown below are 22 T cell receptor beta chains from a single sample sequenced in a study of identical twins. Each CDR3 protein gets one entry after TCRdb re-called the 5' RACE reads with MiXCR. Of 500,000 or so distinct CDR3 sequences listed, about 14% were seen once; the top ten hold around 0.48%. This sample was shared with a second study, whose subject was yellow fever vaccine responses in identical twins.

Specimen: CD4+ T cells sorted from blood. All receptors derive from a young woman in good health.

V gene TRBV3-1 combines with J gene TRBJ2-2; the match to TRBD1 covers 11 bases. There are 17 residues in the CDR3. The germline V gene has CDR1 LGHDT and CDR2 YNNKEL (reference sequence). V dropped 4 bases and J dropped 7; count of bases not matched to a gene: 11. CDR3 coding DNA: TGTGCCAGCAGCCGAAAAGGACAGGGGGCGAAAGGCGGGGAGCTGTTTTTT. Translated: CASSRKGQGAKGGELFF.

The V call is TRBV5-6, the J call TRBJ2-1; 9 bases fit TRBD2. Trimming removed 4 bases from V and 8 bases from J; junction bases left unmatched: 10. From germline, CDR1 is SGHDT and CDR2 YYEEEE. CDR3 length equals 15 residues. The CDR3 region is CASSLGLARSDEQFF. The CDR3 DNA sequence: TGTGCCAGCAGCCTGGGACTAGCTCGTAGCGATGAGCAGTTCTTC.

This clonotype was seen only a few times. This rearrangement joins TRBV25-1 to TRBJ2-5, with D uncertain. Looked up from germline, CDR1 is MGHDK and CDR2 is SYGVNS. The CDR3 extends over 13 amino acids. V was shortened by 3 bases and J by 3 bases, with 8 bases between the two germline ends. As DNA, the CDR3 is TGTGCCAGCAGTGAGGCAGGAAAAGAGACCCAGTACTTC. Translated: CASSEAGKETQYF.

This clonotype was detected only a few times. The rearrangement links TRBV5-1 to TRBJ2-3; the D gene could be TRBD1 or TRBD2 (6 bases each). V was shortened by 4 bases and J by 6 bases, with 24 bases between the two germline ends. This CDR3 spans 17 amino acids. Germline V CDR1 and CDR2: SGHRS, YFSETQ. The CDR3 sequence: CASSITPQGPSVDTQYF. CDR3 coding DNA: TGCGCCAGCAGCATCACTCCACAGGGCCCTAGCGTGGATACGCAGTATTTT.

This clonotype was detected ten times or more. V usage is TRBV24-1 and J usage is TRBJ2-3; D possibly corresponds to TRBD2 (5 bases). V lost 0 bases to trimming and J lost 0 bases, with 9 bases between them. CDR1 is KGHDR, CDR2 SFDVKD, per germline. The CDR3 is made up of 16 amino acids. The CDR3 region is CATSDLSGSSTDTQYF. CDR3 DNA sequence: TGTGCCACCAGTGATTTGTCGGGGTCTAGCACAGATACGCAGTATTTT.

In this sample, this clonotype turned up many times. J is TRBJ2-7 and V is TRBV7-6; D is unclear. Germline V lookup: CDR1 SGHVS, CDR2 FNYEAQ. This CDR3 spans 13 amino acids. Trimming shortened V by 2 bases and J by 0 bases, and 5 bases separated the two germline ends. CDR3 residues: CASSLSDSYEQYF. For the CDR3, the DNA is TGTGCCAGCAGCTTATCAGACTCCTACGAGCAGTACTTC.

This clonotype appeared a few times. J is TRBJ2-1 and V is TRBV5-1; 9 nucleotides line up with TRBD1. Germline values: CDR1 SGHRS, CDR2 YFSETQ. Trimming removed 4 bases from V and 8 bases from J; junction bases left unmatched: 10. The CDR3 totals 15 residues. The CDR3 coding sequence is TGCGCCAGCAGCGAGCCGGGACAGGGTCCATATGAGCAGTTCTTC. Translating gives CASSEPGQGPYEQFF.

This clonotype has a handful of counts. CDR3: CASSLGDLTPLRGDTYEQYF. In DNA, the CDR3 is TGCGCCAGCAGCTTGGGTGATCTAACCCCCCTACGGGGGGATACATACGAGCAGTACTTC. V is TRBV5-1 and J is TRBJ2-7; 7 nucleotides agree with TRBD2. The length of the CDR3 is 20 residues. The V and J ends lost 0 bases and 4 bases, in that order; junction bases with no gene match: 22. Germline V gene sequence: CDR1 SGHRS, CDR2 YFSETQ.

The sample holds a few counts of this clonotype. The rearrangement uses TRBV5-6 and TRBJ2-7, with TRBD2 identical over 7 bases. V was pared by 2 bases and J by 2 bases, with 10 bases of the junction left unmatched. CDR1 is SGHDT and CDR2 is YYEEEE in the germline V gene. The CDR3 length is 16 residues. This CDR3 reads CASSFGLSGAAYEQYF. The DNA for the CDR3 is TGTGCCAGCAGCTTCGGACTAAGCGGGGCCGCCTACGAGCAGTACTTC.

The genes are TRBV7-9 and TRBJ2-3; D ambiguous. This CDR3 is built from 12 residues. V was pared by 7 bases and J by 3 bases, with 8 bases between. From germline, CDR1 is SEHNR and CDR2 FQNEAQ (reference sequence). This CDR3 is CASTFGTDTQYF. The CDR3 region has the DNA TGTGCCAGCACCTTCGGTACAGATACGCAGTATTTT.

The table lists this clonotype with a few counts. This chain links TRBV15 with TRBJ2-6; D gene uncertain. The V gene's germline CDR1 is LNHNV and CDR2 YYDKDF (reference sequence). Trimming took off 1 base at V and 4 bases at J, with 5 bases between the two ends. This CDR3 spans 14 amino acids. CDR3 coding DNA: TGTGCCACCAGCAGAGCGGGCGGGGCCAACGTCCTGACTTTC. Translated: CATSRAGGANVLTF.

This clonotype was recorded a few times. The gene calls are TRBV29-1 and TRBJ2-3; 11 positions match TRBD1. Germline V gene sequence: CDR1 SQVTM, CDR2 ANQGSEA. The junction had 4 bases not matched to a gene; V was cut back by 7 bases and J by 4 bases. This CDR3 has 13 amino acids. The CDR3 DNA reads TGCAGCGGACCGGGACAGGGGGCAGATACGCAGTATTTT. It translates to CSGPGQGADTQYF.

The chain has TRBV7-2 and TRBJ2-3; 7 nucleotides match TRBD1. CDR1 is SGHTA, CDR2 FQGNSA, per germline. V shed 6 bases, J shed 0 bases, and the junction held 6 bases outside the gene matches. The CDR3 contains 15 residues. The CDR3 coding sequence is TGTGCCAGCAGAGACAGGGCCCGGAGCACAGATACGCAGTATTTT. Translation: CASRDRARSTDTQYF.

The chain carries TRBV27 and TRBJ2-7, with TRBD2 matching 11 bases. The length of the CDR3 is 14 residues. Per the germline V gene, CDR1 is MNHEY and CDR2 is SMNVEV (reference sequence). V gave up 5 bases and J gave up 2 bases; unmatched junction bases: 2. CDR3 sequence reads: CASSRSGRAYEQYF. The CDR3 coding sequence is TGTGCCAGCAGTCGTAGCGGGAGGGCCTACGAGCAGTACTTC.

This clonotype occurred many times. This chain joins TRBV11-2 and TRBJ1-1; 7 nucleotides match TRBD1. The CDR3 runs to 13 residues. Germline V gene lookup returns CDR1 SGHAT and CDR2 FQNNGV. J lost 5 bases, V lost 5 bases, and 5 bases had no gene match. In DNA form, the CDR3 reads TGTGCCAGCAGCCCGACAGGGAGGACTGAAGCTTTCTTT. Translation: CASSPTGRTEAFF. Together with reference TRBV11-2 and TRBJ1-1, the CDR3 gives the full variable domain: EAGVAQSPRYKIIEKRQSVAFWCNPISGHATLYWYQQILGQGPKLLIQFQNNGVVDDSQLPKDRFSAERLKGVDSTLKIQPAKLEDSAVYLCASSPTGRTEAFFGQGTRLTVV.

Only a few counts were recorded for this clonotype. The chain uses TRBV15 and TRBJ2-1; D gene unclear. Germline V gene sequence: CDR1 LNHNV, CDR2 YYDKDF (reference sequence). The CDR3 loop spans 17 amino acids. V was cut by 0 bases and J by 0 bases, with 12 bases left in between. CDR3 in DNA: TGTGCCACCAGCAGAGATCTTGGCACAAGCTCCTACAATGAGCAGTTCTTC. Protein product: CATSRDLGTSSYNEQFF.

This clonotype is a singleton in its sample. The chain has TRBV5-1 and TRBJ2-3; D unresolved. Trimming left V 3 bases short and J 5 bases short, with 13 bases between. The CDR3 is 14 amino acids. The germline V gene has CDR1 SGHRS and CDR2 YFSETQ. The CDR3 sequence: CASSSRTSGDTQYF. The CDR3 DNA reads TGCGCCAGCAGCTCCCGGACGAGTGGAGATACGCAGTATTTT.

Here the CDR3 DNA reads TGTGCCAGCAGTTACGGACAGGTCTACGAGCAGTACTTC. Translated: CASSYGQVYEQYF. The chain is built from TRBV6-5 and TRBJ2-7; 7 bases line up with TRBD1. Germline V lookup: CDR1 MNHEY, CDR2 SVGAGI. The CDR3 extends over 13 amino acids. The V gene end was trimmed by 2 bases and the J gene end by 3 bases; junction bases not matched to a gene: 1.

This clonotype was detected a few times. The J gene is TRBJ1-1, the V gene TRBV19, with TRBD1 identical over 9 bases. Germline trimming cut 3 bases from V and 9 bases from J; bases unmatched to any gene: 11. Germline CDR1 reads LNHDA; CDR2 reads SQIVND (reference sequence). The CDR3 spans 15 residues. CDR3 bases: TGTGCCAGTAGTATTTACCCCGGGACAGGGCTCAAAGCTTTCTTT. Protein product: CASSIYPGTGLKAFF.

The rearrangement joins TRBV3-1 to TRBJ2-5; TRBD1 is a possible D gene (6 bases). CDR1 and CDR2 from the germline V gene are LGHDT and YNNKEL (reference sequence). Trimming took off 4 bases at V and 4 bases at J, with 13 bases between the two ends. This CDR3 contains 14 residues. CDR3 in amino acids: CASSPQGARETQYF. The CDR3, as DNA: TGTGCCAGCAGCCCACAGGGTGCCCGAGAGACCCAGTACTTC.

V and J are TRBV18 and TRBJ2-7; no definite D call. Trimming pared 2 bases from V and 4 bases from J, leaving 6 bases between. The length of the CDR3 is 12 residues. CDR1 is KGHSH, CDR2 LQKENI, per germline. The CDR3 DNA sequence: TGTGCCAGCTCACCAACCGTGTACGAGCAGTACTTC. Its translation is CASSPTVYEQYF.

V usage is TRBV29-1 and J usage is TRBJ2-7; D is possibly TRBD1 (7 bases). The V end lost 7 bases, the J end lost 2 bases, and 12 bases lay between the germline ends. The germline gives CDR1 SQVTM, CDR2 ANQGSEA. This CDR3 is built from 12 residues. This CDR3 is CSGGTVPYEQYF. CDR3 sequence (DNA): TGCAGCGGCGGGACAGTCCCCTACGAGCAGTACTTC.